The 30 T cell receptor beta chains below all came from one sample that was sequenced in a study of blood T cells in healthy people across ages. For the second PCR, which ran for roughly 7 to 11 cycles, a sample-barcoded 5' primer and a J-beta primer mix were used. TCRdb reanalysed the 5' RACE reads using MiXCR and keeps one entry per CDR3 protein. This sample has roughly 730,000 distinct CDR3 sequences; 45% to 70% occur once, and the top ten carry roughly 26%. Sequenced input: blood. The receptors derive from a man aged 35-49 years in good health.

This clonotype came up a few times. CDR3 region: CASSSSPLGNEQFF. CDR3 sequence (DNA): TGTGCCAGCAGCTCCTCACCCCTCGGCAATGAGCAGTTCTTC. The rearrangement uses TRBV7-3 and TRBJ2-1; D gene uncertain. In germline, CDR1 is SGHTA, CDR2 FQGTGA. The CDR3 extends over 14 amino acids. Trimming removed 4 bases at V and 6 bases at J, with 13 bases between.

This clonotype has only one observation. The chain combines TRBV20-1 with TRBJ2-7, with 9 positions matching TRBD1. Per the germline V gene, CDR1 is DFQATT and CDR2 is SNEGSKA (reference sequence). J lost 4 bases, V lost 0 bases, and 16 bases had no gene match. The CDR3 consists of 18 residues. The CDR3 nucleotides read TGCAGTGCTAGAGATCTCCGAGTTAGGGACAGGGAGTCTTACGAGCAGTACTTC. This sequence encodes CSARDLRVRDRESYEQYF.

This clonotype has a handful of counts. The CDR3 region is CASRMGTGTYNEQFF. CDR3 bases: TGTGCCAGCAGGATGGGGACAGGGACTTACAATGAGCAGTTCTTC. This chain links TRBV6-1 with TRBJ2-1, with 9 bases identical to TRBD1. CDR1 is MNHNS, CDR2 SASEGT, per germline. The CDR3 runs 15 residues. The ends lost 6 bases at V and 4 bases at J; junction bases unmatched: 7.

This clonotype was observed a handful of times. The chain links TRBV6-5 to TRBJ2-1; D ambiguous. The CDR3 length is 13 residues. V dropped 7 bases and J dropped 4 bases, with 11 bases sitting between them. Germline lookup yields CDR1 MNHEY and CDR2 SVGAGI. CDR3 region: CASNGPIYNEQFF. Here the CDR3 DNA reads TGTGCCAGCAACGGACCAATTTACAATGAGCAGTTCTTC.

The chain combines TRBV27 with TRBJ2-5, with D possibly matching TRBD2 (5 bases). The CDR3 consists of 14 residues. The germline gives CDR1 MNHEY, CDR2 SMNVEV (reference sequence). Trimming pared 6 bases from V and 2 bases from J, leaving 13 bases between. The CDR3 sequence: CASSIEGRQETQYF. The CDR3 DNA sequence: TGTGCCAGCAGCATTGAGGGCAGACAAGAGACCCAGTACTTC.

This clonotype has a handful of counts. This chain's CDR3 is CASVGPPAGVRDEQFF. The DNA of the CDR3 is TGTGCCAGCGTAGGCCCCCCAGCGGGAGTTAGGGATGAGCAGTTCTTC. This chain uses TRBV7-8 with TRBJ2-1, with TRBD2 matching over 8 bases. The ends lost 8 bases at V and 8 bases at J; junction bases unmatched: 17. Germline values: CDR1 SGHVS, CDR2 FQNEAQ. The CDR3 totals 16 residues.

This clonotype was counted at least ten times. One end of the junction fails to match germline, which may point to a read error. This chain links TRBV5-1 with TRBJ2-5; D perhaps matches TRBD1 (6 bases). Germline assignment: CDR1 SGHRS and CDR2 YFSETQ. CDR3 length equals 13 residues. The CDR3 DNA reads as TGTGCCAGCAGCTTGGCAGGGGCCGAGACCCAGTACTTC. Protein sequence: CASSLAGAETQYF.

The table lists this clonotype with many counts. As DNA, the CDR3 is TGTGCCAGCAGTTCTACTAGCTCCTACGAGCAGTACTTC. This sequence encodes CASSSTSSYEQYF. The chain uses TRBV27 and TRBJ2-7; tentative D call: TRBD2 (5 bases). Per the germline V gene, CDR1 is MNHEY and CDR2 is SMNVEV (reference sequence). Trimming took off 4 bases at V and 0 bases at J, with 7 bases between the two ends. The CDR3 is 13 amino acids.

This clonotype was counted a few times. The chain couples TRBV12-3 or TRBV12-4 to TRBJ1-2, with TRBD1 as a possible D gene (6 bases). V was shortened by 5 bases and J by 4 bases, with 17 bases between the two germline ends. The CDR3 spans 15 residues. CDR3 coding DNA: TGTGCCAGCAGTCCTTTCCCGGGGGGCACCTATGGCTACACCTTC. Amino acids: CASSPFPGGTYGYTF.

This chain links TRBV2 with TRBJ1-6; tentatively, D is TRBD1 (5 bases). This CDR3 has 15 residues. Trimming cost V 7 bases and J 9 bases, with 19 bases left between them. Germline V gene sequence: CDR1 SNHLY, CDR2 FYNNEI. CDR3 DNA: TGTGCCAGCACTCGAGGGGTATCGGGAGGTTCACCCCTCCACTTT. This gives the protein CASTRGVSGGSPLHF.

The V gene is TRBV9, the J gene TRBJ1-2, with D uncertain. V lost 0 bases, J lost 4 bases, and 16 bases lay in between. The CDR3 runs to 16 residues. Germline V gene lookup returns CDR1 SGDLS and CDR2 YYNGEE. The CDR3: CASSVDMQVGLYGYTF. For the CDR3, the DNA is TGTGCCAGCAGCGTAGACATGCAGGTCGGTCTCTATGGCTACACCTTC. Variable domain in full (rest from reference TRBV9 and TRBJ1-2): DSGVTQTPKHLITATGQRVTLRCSPRSGDLSVYWYQQSLDQGLQFLIQYYNGEERAKGNILERFSAQQFPDLHSELNLSSLELGDSALYFCASSVDMQVGLYGYTFGSGTRLTVV.

This clonotype was counted once. The chain joins TRBV7-2 to TRBJ2-7, with TRBD2 matching over 11 bases. The V gene's germline CDR1 is SGHTA and CDR2 FQGNSA. V was clipped by 5 bases and J by 2 bases; unmatched bases: 5. CDR3 length: 15 residues. CDR3 region: CASSTELAGAYEQYF. The DNA for the CDR3 is TGTGCCAGCAGCACCGAACTAGCGGGAGCCTACGAGCAGTACTTC.

The chain combines TRBV9 with TRBJ2-3; TRBD1 agrees at 10 bases. V shed 5 bases, J shed 0 bases, and the junction held 6 bases outside the gene matches. Germline V gene sequence: CDR1 SGDLS, CDR2 YYNGEE. This CDR3 is 16 amino acids long. This CDR3 is CASRRTGGLSTDTQYF. CDR3 sequence (DNA): TGTGCCAGCAGGAGGACAGGGGGACTTAGCACAGATACGCAGTATTTT. Drawing the rest from reference TRBV9 and TRBJ2-3, the complete variable domain is DSGVTQTPKHLITATGQRVTLRCSPRSGDLSVYWYQQSLDQGLQFLIQYYNGEERAKGNILERFSAQQFPDLHSELNLSSLELGDSALYFCASRRTGGLSTDTQYFGPGTRLTVL.

This chain uses TRBV7-3 with TRBJ1-6; unclear D gene. Germline assignment: CDR1 SGHTA and CDR2 FQGTGA. This CDR3 is built from 12 residues. V lost 5 bases to trimming and J lost 9 bases, with 8 bases between them. CDR3 amino acids: CASSALISPLHF. The CDR3 nucleotides are TGTGCCAGCAGCGCATTGATTTCACCCCTCCACTTT.

The V and J genes are TRBV2 and TRBJ1-5; possibly TRBD1 for D (5 bases). Trimming cost V 7 bases and J 2 bases, with 12 bases left between them. Germline V gene data show CDR1 as SNHLY and CDR2 as FYNNEI. The CDR3 runs to 14 residues. This CDR3 reads CASIRDEGNQPQHF. CDR3 coding DNA: TGTGCCAGCATCAGGGATGAGGGCAATCAGCCCCAGCATTTT.

The chain recombines TRBV6-5 with TRBJ2-1; D is ambiguous. V was clipped by 9 bases and J by 3 bases, with 15 bases between them. Germline assignment: CDR1 MNHEY and CDR2 SVGAGI. CDR3 length equals 14 residues. The CDR3 DNA is TGTGCCAGTCTCCGTGCTGCCGGCTACAATGAGCAGTTCTTC. Its protein product is CASLRAAGYNEQFF.

The CDR3 protein is CSARMTERGQPQHF. Written as DNA, the CDR3 is TGCAGTGCTAGAATGACAGAACGCGGACAGCCCCAGCATTTT. The chain is built from TRBV20-1 and TRBJ1-5; TRBD1 is a possible D gene (5 bases). Germline-derived CDR1 and CDR2 are DFQATT and SNEGSKA (reference sequence). V shed 2 bases and J shed 7 bases, with 15 bases lying between them. This CDR3 comprises 14 residues.

The chain has TRBV29-1 and TRBJ1-2; D not resolved. Germline V gives CDR1 SQVTM, CDR2 ANQGSEA. The CDR3 runs to 14 residues. Trimming cost V 3 bases and J 2 bases, with 13 bases left between them. CDR3 coding DNA: TGCAGCGTTGACTCTGGGGTCTCCAACTATGGCTACACCTTC. Protein sequence: CSVDSGVSNYGYTF.

This chain joins TRBV18 and TRBJ2-3, with 7 nucleotides matching TRBD2. V gave up 0 bases and J gave up 4 bases; unmatched junction bases: 7. There are 16 residues in the CDR3. Germline V gene sequence: CDR1 KGHSH, CDR2 LQKENI. The CDR3: CASSPPGLKGSDTQYF. The CDR3 coding sequence is TGTGCCAGCTCACCACCGGGACTAAAGGGTTCAGATACGCAGTATTTT.

This clonotype appeared a few times. The V gene is TRBV12-3 or TRBV12-4, the J gene TRBJ2-7; 11 nucleotides agree with TRBD2. J gave up 5 bases and V 6 bases, and 9 bases lay outside the gene matches. The CDR3 is 15 amino acids. Here the CDR3 DNA reads TGTGCCAGCAGCCACACTAGCGGGAGTACCCACGAGCAGTACTTC. It translates to CASSHTSGSTHEQYF.

This chain uses TRBV6-2 or TRBV6-3 with TRBJ2-4; D is perhaps TRBD1 (6 bases). The CDR3 is 14 residues long. V lost 3 bases and J 4 bases, leaving 10 bases between the germline ends. CDR1 MNHEY and CDR2 SVGEGT come from the germline V gene. CDR3 in amino acids: CASSYSDRKNIQYF. Written as DNA, the CDR3 is TGTGCCAGCAGTTATTCGGACAGAAAAAACATTCAGTACTTC.

CDR3 amino acids: CASSQGAREERTQYF. DNA for the CDR3: TGCGCCAGCAGCCAAGGGGCACGGGAGGAACGGACCCAGTACTTC. The chain couples TRBV4-1 to TRBJ2-5, with TRBD2 identical over 7 bases. Germline assignment: CDR1 MGHRA and CDR2 YSYEKL. J was trimmed by 7 bases and V by 1 base; bases with no gene match: 9. CDR3 length: 15 amino acids.

The chain uses TRBV6-1 and TRBJ2-1; 7 bases agree with TRBD2. Germline trimming cut 7 bases from V and 7 bases from J; bases unmatched to any gene: 22. CDR3 length equals 18 residues. CDR1 MNHNS and CDR2 SASEGT come from the germline V gene. CDR3 DNA: TGTGCCAGCAACCCGGGCCCAGGCGCCTGGGGACTAATAAATGAGCAGTTCTTC. Translated: CASNPGPGAWGLINEQFF.

This clonotype appeared a few times. The J gene is TRBJ2-1, the V gene TRBV29-1; TRBD2 agrees at 8 bases. Per the germline V gene, CDR1 is SQVTM and CDR2 is ANQGSEA. With V trimmed by 5 bases and J by 6 bases, 9 bases remained unmatched. This CDR3 comprises 14 residues. The CDR3 region is CSVNNGRASNEQFF. CDR3 DNA: TGCAGCGTTAATAACGGGAGGGCCTCCAATGAGCAGTTCTTC.

V gene TRBV7-9 combines with J gene TRBJ2-5; no clear D. The CDR3 has 15 amino acids. Per the germline V gene, CDR1 is SEHNR and CDR2 is FQNEAQ (reference sequence). V lost 5 bases, J lost 2 bases, and 15 bases lay in between. In nucleotides, the CDR3 is TGTGCCAGCAGCCTTGAACAGACTCCACAAGAGACCCAGTACTTC. It encodes CASSLEQTPQETQYF.

DNA for the CDR3: TGTGCCAGCAGCCGCCCCCACCAGGGGTCCGATACGCAGTATTTT. This encodes CASSRPHQGSDTQYF. This rearrangement joins TRBV5-6 to TRBJ2-3; weak D call: TRBD1 (6 bases). Trimming removed 4 bases from V and 6 bases from J, with 18 bases in between. The CDR3 length is 15 residues. The germline V gene encodes CDR1 SGHDT and CDR2 YYEEEE.

This clonotype was counted between two and nine times. The chain couples TRBV27 to TRBJ1-2; 10 bases fit TRBD1. This CDR3 is 13 amino acids long. Germline assignment: CDR1 MNHEY and CDR2 SMNVEV (reference sequence). Trimming removed 5 bases from V and 8 bases from J; junction bases left unmatched: 5. The CDR3 is CASSRQGADGYTF. Here the CDR3 DNA reads TGTGCCAGCAGTAGACAGGGGGCGGACGGCTACACCTTC.

V usage is TRBV12-3 or TRBV12-4 and J usage is TRBJ1-5, with a tentative D call TRBD1 (6 bases). The CDR3 length is 14 residues. V was clipped by 11 bases and J by 0 bases, with 14 bases between them. The CDR3 DNA follows: TGTGCCCGTGGGCGGGGGCTTAGCAATCAGCCCCAGCATTTT. This encodes CARGRGLSNQPQHF.

CDR3: CASSGAGTPDTQYF. CDR3 nucleotides: TGTGCCAGCAGTGGGGCAGGAACTCCAGATACGCAGTATTTT. The V call is TRBV6-1, the J call TRBJ2-3, with D unresolved. Per the germline V gene, CDR1 is MNHNS and CDR2 is SASEGT. V lost 4 bases and J lost 4, with 12 bases in between. The CDR3 totals 14 residues.

The J gene is TRBJ2-1, the V gene TRBV5-5, with 8 bases that match TRBD2. The junction had 9 bases not matched to a gene; V was cut back by 5 bases and J by 5 bases. The CDR3 has 15 residues. Germline values: CDR1 SGHKS, CDR2 YYEKEE (reference sequence). The CDR3 spells CASSLAGPGDNEQFF. CDR3 DNA: TGTGCCAGCAGTTTAGCGGGACCCGGAGACAATGAGCAGTTCTTC.